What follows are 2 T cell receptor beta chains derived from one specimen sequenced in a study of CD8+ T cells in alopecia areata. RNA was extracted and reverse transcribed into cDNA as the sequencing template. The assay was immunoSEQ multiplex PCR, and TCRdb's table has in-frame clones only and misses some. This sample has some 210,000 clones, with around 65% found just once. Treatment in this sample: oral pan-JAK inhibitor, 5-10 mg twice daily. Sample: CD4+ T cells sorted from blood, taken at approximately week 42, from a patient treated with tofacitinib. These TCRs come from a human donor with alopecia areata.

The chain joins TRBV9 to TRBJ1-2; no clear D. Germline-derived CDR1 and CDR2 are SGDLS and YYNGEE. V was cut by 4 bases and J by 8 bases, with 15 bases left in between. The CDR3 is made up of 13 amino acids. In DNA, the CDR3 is TGTGCCAGCAGCACCTCGTCCGTAGGCGGCTACACCTTC. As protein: CASSTSSVGGYTF. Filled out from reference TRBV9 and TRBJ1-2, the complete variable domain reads DSGVTQTPKHLITATGQRVTLRCSPRSGDLSVYWYQQSLDQGLQFLIQYYNGEERAKGNILERFSAQQFPDLHSELNLSSLELGDSALYFCASSTSSVGGYTFGSGTRLTVV.

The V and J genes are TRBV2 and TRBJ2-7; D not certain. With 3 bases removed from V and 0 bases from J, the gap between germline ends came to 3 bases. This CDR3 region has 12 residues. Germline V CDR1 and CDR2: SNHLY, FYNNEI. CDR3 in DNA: TGTGCCAGCAGTGACCTCTCCTACGAGCAGTACTTC. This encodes CASSDLSYEQYF.